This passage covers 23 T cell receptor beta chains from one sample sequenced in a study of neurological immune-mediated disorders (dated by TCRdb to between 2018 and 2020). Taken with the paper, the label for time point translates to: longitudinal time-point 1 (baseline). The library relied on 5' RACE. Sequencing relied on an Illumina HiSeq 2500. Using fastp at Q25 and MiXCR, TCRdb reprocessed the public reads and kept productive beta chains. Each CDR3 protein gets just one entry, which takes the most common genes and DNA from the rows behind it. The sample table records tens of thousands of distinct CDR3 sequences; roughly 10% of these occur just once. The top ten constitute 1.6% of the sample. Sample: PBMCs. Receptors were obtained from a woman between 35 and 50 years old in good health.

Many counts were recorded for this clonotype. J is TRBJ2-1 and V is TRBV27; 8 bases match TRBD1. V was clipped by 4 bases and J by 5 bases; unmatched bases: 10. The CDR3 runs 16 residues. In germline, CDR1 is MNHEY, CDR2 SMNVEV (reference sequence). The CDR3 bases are TGTGCCAGCAGTTCTCCTAGGACAGGGTCCCACAATGAGCAGTTCTTC. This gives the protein CASSSPRTGSHNEQFF.

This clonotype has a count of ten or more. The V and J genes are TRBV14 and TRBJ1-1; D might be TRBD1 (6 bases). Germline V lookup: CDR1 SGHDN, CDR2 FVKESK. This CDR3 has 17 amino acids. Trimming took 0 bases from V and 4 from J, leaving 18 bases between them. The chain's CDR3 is CASSQEAGQGSFTEAFF. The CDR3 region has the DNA TGTGCCAGCAGCCAAGAAGCCGGGCAGGGGTCCTTCACTGAAGCTTTCTTT.

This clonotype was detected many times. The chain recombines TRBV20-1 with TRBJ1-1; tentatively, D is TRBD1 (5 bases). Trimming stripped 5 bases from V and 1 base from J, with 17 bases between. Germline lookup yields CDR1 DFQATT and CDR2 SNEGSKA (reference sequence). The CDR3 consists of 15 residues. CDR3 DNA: TGCAGTGCTGCCCACGCCGGGGGGGGGAACACTGAAGCTTTCTTT. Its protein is CSAAHAGGGNTEAFF.

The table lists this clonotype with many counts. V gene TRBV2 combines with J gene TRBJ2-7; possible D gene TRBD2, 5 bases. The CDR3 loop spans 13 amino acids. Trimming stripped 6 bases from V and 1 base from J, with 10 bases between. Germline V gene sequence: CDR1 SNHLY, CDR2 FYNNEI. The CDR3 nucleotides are TGTGCCAGCAGCGCCTCGGGGTCCTACGAGCAGTACTTC. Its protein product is CASSASGSYEQYF. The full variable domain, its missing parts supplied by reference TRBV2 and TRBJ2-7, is EPEVTQTPSHQVTQMGQEVILRCVPISNHLYFYWYRQILGQKVEFLVSFYNNEISEKSEIFDDQFSVERPDGSNFTLKIRSTKLEDSAMYFCASSASGSYEQYFGPGTRLTVT.

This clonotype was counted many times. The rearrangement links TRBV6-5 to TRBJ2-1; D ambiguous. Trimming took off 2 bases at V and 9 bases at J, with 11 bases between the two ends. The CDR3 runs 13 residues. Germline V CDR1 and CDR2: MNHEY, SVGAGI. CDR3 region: CASSYNSLVEQFF. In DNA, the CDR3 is TGTGCCAGCAGTTACAATAGTCTAGTTGAGCAGTTCTTC.

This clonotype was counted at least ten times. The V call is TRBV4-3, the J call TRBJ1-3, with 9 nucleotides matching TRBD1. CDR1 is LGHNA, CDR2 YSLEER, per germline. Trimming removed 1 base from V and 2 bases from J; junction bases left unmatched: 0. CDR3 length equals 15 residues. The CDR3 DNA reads TGCGCCAGCAGCCAAGGGACAGGGGCTGGAAACACCATATATTTT. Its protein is CASSQGTGAGNTIYF.

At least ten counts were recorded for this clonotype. The CDR3: CASSLAGRKTKNIQYF. The CDR3 DNA follows: TGTGCCAGCAGCTTAGCCGGTAGGAAGACCAAAAACATTCAGTACTTC. The rearrangement uses TRBV7-8 and TRBJ2-4; D is unclear. The CDR3 runs to 16 residues. V was trimmed by 0 bases and J by 2 bases, leaving 11 bases between them. Per the germline V gene, CDR1 is SGHVS and CDR2 is FQNEAQ.

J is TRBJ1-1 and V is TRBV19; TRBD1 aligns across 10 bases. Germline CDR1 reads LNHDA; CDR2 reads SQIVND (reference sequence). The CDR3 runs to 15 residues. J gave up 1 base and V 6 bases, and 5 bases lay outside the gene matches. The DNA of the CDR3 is TGTGCCAGTAGAACGACAGGGGGCAGGAACACTGAAGCTTTCTTT. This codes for CASRTTGGRNTEAFF.

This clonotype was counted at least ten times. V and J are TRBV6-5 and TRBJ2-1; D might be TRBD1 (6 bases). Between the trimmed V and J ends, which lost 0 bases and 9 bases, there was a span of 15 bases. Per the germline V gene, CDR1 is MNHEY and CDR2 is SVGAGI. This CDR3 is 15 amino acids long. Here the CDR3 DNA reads TGTGCCAGCAGTTACTCCCCCCAGGGGTGGCGTGAGCAGTTCTTC. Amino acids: CASSYSPQGWREQFF.

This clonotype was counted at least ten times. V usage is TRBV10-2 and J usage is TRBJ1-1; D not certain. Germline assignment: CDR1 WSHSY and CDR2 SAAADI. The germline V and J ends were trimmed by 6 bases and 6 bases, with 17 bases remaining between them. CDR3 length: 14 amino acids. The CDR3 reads CASRAGSGVAEAFF. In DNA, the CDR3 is TGCGCCAGCAGGGCGGGAAGTGGGGTAGCTGAAGCTTTCTTT.

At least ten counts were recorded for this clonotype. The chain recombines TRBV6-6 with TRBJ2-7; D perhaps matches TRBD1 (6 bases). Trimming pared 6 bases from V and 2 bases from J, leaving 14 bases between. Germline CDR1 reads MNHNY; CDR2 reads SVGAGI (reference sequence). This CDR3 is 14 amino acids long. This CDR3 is CASRAGTRAYEQYF. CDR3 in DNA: TGTGCCAGCAGGGCCGGGACAAGGGCCTACGAGCAGTACTTC.

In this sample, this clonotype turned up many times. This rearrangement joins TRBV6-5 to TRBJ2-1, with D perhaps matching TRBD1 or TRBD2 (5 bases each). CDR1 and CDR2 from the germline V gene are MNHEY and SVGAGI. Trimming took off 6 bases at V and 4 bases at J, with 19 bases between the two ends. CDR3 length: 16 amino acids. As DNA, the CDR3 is TGTGCCAGCAGCCTAAAGGGGACCACCTCATACAATGAGCAGTTCTTC. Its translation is CASSLKGTTSYNEQFF.

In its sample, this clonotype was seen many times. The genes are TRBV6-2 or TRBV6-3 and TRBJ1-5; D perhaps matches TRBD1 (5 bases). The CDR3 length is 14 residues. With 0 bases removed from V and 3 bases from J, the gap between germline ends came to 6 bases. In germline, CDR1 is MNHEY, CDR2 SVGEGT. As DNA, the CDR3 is TGTGCCAGCAGTTACTCCAGGGACAATCAGCCCCAGCATTTT. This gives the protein CASSYSRDNQPQHF.

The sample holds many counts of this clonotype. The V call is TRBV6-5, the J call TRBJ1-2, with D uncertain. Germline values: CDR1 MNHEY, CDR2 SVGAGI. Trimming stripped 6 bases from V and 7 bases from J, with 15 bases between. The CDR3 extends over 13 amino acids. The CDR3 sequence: CASSNAPSTGYTF. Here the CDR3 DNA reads TGTGCCAGCAGCAACGCCCCCTCGACTGGCTACACCTTC.

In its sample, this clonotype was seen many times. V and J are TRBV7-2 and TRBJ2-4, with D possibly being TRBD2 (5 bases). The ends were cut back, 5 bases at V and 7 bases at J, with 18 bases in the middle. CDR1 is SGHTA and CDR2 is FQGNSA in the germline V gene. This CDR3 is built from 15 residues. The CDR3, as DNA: TGTGCCAGCAGCCCCGGCCGAGGGCGTGGGAACATTCAGTACTTC. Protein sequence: CASSPGRGRGNIQYF.

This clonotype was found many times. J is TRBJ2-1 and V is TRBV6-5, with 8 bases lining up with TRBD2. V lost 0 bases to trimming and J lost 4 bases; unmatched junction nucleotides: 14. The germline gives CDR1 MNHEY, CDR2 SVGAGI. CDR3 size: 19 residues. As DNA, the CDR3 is TGTGCCAGCAGTTACTCGTTATCCATCCCGGCGGGAGGTTACAATGAGCAGTTCTTC. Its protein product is CASSYSLSIPAGGYNEQFF.

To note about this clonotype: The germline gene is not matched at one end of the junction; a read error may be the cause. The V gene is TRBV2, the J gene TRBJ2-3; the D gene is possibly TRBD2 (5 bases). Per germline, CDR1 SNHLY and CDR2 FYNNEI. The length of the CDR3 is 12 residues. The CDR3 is CASGAQGDTQYF. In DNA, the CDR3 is TGCGCCAGCGGCGCCCAAGGGGATACGCAGTATTTT.

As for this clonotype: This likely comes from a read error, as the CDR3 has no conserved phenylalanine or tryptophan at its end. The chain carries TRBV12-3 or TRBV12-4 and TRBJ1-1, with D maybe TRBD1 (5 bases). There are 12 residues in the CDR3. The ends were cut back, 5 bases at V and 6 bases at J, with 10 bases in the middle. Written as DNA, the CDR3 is TGTGCCAGCAGTCCACGGGGACCTGAAGCTTTCTCT. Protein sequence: CASSPRGPEAFS.

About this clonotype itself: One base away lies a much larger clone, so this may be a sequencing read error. The CDR3 bases are TGTGCCAGCAACTTCGGACAGGGGGGTAGTCAGCCCCAGAATTTT. Its protein is CASNFGQGGSQPQNF. The chain employs TRBV7-2 and TRBJ1-5, with TRBD1 matching over 10 bases. The CDR3 totals 15 residues. CDR1 and CDR2 (germline): SGHTA, FQGNSA.

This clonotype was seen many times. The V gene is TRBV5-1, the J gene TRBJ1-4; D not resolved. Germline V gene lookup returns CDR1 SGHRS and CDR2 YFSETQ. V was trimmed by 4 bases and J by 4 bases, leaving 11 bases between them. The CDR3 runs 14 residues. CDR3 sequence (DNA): TGCGCCAGCAGCGTGCAGCACCTTAATGAAAAACTGTTTTTT. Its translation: CASSVQHLNEKLFF. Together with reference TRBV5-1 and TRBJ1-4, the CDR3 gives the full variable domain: KAGVTQTPRYLIKTRGQQVTLSCSPISGHRSVSWYQQTPGQGLQFLFEYFSETQRNKGNFPGRFSGRQFSNSRSEMNVSTLELGDSALYLCASSVQHLNEKLFFGSGTQLSVL.

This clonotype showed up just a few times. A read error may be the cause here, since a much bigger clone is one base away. In DNA, the CDR3 is TGCAGTGCTAGCTCGTCGGGGTATGAGCAGTTCTTC. This gives the protein CSASSSGYEQFF. The rearrangement links TRBV20-1 to TRBJ2-1, with D possibly TRBD2 on 5 matching bases. The CDR3 extends over 12 amino acids. The ends were cut back, 3 bases at V and 8 bases at J, with 11 bases in the middle. Germline-derived CDR1 and CDR2 are DFQATT and SNEGSKA (reference sequence).

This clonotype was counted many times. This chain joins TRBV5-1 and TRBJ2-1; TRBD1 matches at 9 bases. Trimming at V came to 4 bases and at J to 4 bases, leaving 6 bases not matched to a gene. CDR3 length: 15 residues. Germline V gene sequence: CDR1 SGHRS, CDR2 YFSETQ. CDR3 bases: TGCGCCAGCAGCAGGGGACAGGGACTATACAATGAGCAGTTCTTC. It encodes CASSRGQGLYNEQFF.

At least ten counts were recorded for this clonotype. The CDR3 DNA reads as TGTGCCACCAGCGCGCGACTAGCGGGCTACTCCTACAATGAGCAGTTCTTC. This codes for CATSARLAGYSYNEQFF. The J gene is TRBJ2-1, the V gene TRBV15; TRBD2 matches 10 bases. Per the germline V gene, CDR1 is LNHNV and CDR2 is YYDKDF (reference sequence). The V gene end was trimmed by 5 bases and the J gene end by 0 bases; junction bases not matched to a gene: 7. The CDR3 sequence is 17 residues long.